The 30 T cell receptor beta chains listed next were all sequenced from one sample in a study of radiotherapy plus CTLA-4 blockade in lung cancer. The repertoire was sequenced with immunoSEQ multiplex PCR; TCRdb's copy has only in-frame clones and lacks some. Of about 85,000 clones in the sample, around 86% were seen once. Source: peripheral blood, taken from a patient treated with radiotherapy plus ipilimumab. Receptors originate from a human donor with non-small cell lung cancer who had a partial response to radiotherapy plus ipilimumab.

This clone was seen just once. The chain combines TRBV2 with TRBJ1-5, with 7 bases that match TRBD1. V was pared by 8 bases and J by 7 bases, with 5 bases of the junction left unmatched. The CDR3 has 12 residues. Per the germline V gene, CDR1 is SNHLY and CDR2 is FYNNEI. The CDR3 here is CASGQDRQPQHF. The CDR3 DNA reads TGTGCCAGCGGACAGGATCGCCAGCCCCAGCATTTT.

The V gene is TRBV4-3, the J gene TRBJ1-3; D unresolved. This CDR3 comprises 15 residues. Trimming cost V 2 bases and J 0 bases, with 8 bases left between them. Looked up from germline, CDR1 is LGHNA and CDR2 is YSLEER. The CDR3: CASSQNSRSGNTIYF. The CDR3 region has the DNA TGCGCCAGCAGCCAAAACAGTCGCTCTGGAAACACCATATATTTT.

This clone was observed once. The rearrangement uses TRBV19 and TRBJ2-7, with 9 nucleotides matching TRBD2. The CDR3 length is 14 residues. Losses at the gene ends were 3 bases for V and 0 bases for J; bases not matched to a gene: 0. Germline CDR1 LNHDA, CDR2 SQIVND (reference sequence). The CDR3 loop reads CASSMTSGSYEQYF. CDR3 nucleotides: TGTGCCAGTAGTATGACTAGCGGCTCCTACGAGCAGTACTTC.

This chain connects TRBV11-2 to TRBJ2-3, with unresolved D. Germline assignment: CDR1 SGHAT and CDR2 FQNNGV. The CDR3 is 14 residues long. With 2 bases removed from V and 1 base from J, the gap between germline ends came to 7 bases. The CDR3: CASSLRLGTDTQYF. For the CDR3, the DNA is TGTGCCAGCAGCTTACGGCTAGGCACAGATACGCAGTATTTT.

The chain recombines TRBV7-6 with TRBJ1-1; D gene uncertain. V lost 6 bases, J lost 3 bases, and 8 bases lay in between. CDR1 and CDR2 from the germline V gene are SGHVS and FNYEAQ. The CDR3 runs 12 residues. This chain's CDR3 is CASSLVHTEAFF. In DNA form, the CDR3 reads TGTGCCAGCAGTCTTGTCCACACTGAAGCTTTCTTT.

The chain has TRBV19 and TRBJ1-4, with D uncertain. The V gene lost 7 bases and the J gene lost 7 bases, with 13 bases spanning the gap. Germline loops: CDR1 LNHDA, CDR2 SQIVND (reference sequence). The CDR3 sequence is 13 residues long. CDR3 region: CASIAGQPEKLFF. CDR3 bases: TGTGCCAGTATTGCGGGTCAACCTGAAAAACTGTTTTTT.

In DNA, the CDR3 is TGTGCCAGCAGCGTAGGTCTAGAGAACACCGGGGAGCTGTTTTTT. Protein: CASSVGLENTGELFF. The V gene is TRBV9, the J gene TRBJ2-2, with D unclear. Trimming left V 0 bases short and J 1 base short, with 7 bases between. The CDR3 is 15 residues long. The germline V gene encodes CDR1 SGDLS and CDR2 YYNGEE.

About this clone itself: This same CDR3 is encoded by further DNA sequences in the sample. The chain has TRBV7-2 and TRBJ2-1; 12 positions match TRBD2. The junction had 4 bases not matched to a gene; V was cut back by 1 base and J by 9 bases. CDR3 length: 15 residues. The germline V gene has CDR1 SGHTA and CDR2 FQGNSA. The CDR3 spells CASSLGLAGVGEQFF. The CDR3 DNA reads TGTGCCAGCAGCTTAGGACTAGCGGGAGTAGGTGAGCAGTTCTTC.

The chain carries TRBV10-3 and TRBJ2-1; perhaps TRBD2 as D (5 bases). Germline-derived CDR1 and CDR2 are ENHRY and SYGVKD. CDR3 length: 13 residues. V lost 4 bases to trimming and J lost 3 bases, with 7 bases between them. The CDR3 reads CAISVGDYNEQFF. CDR3 bases: TGTGCCATCAGTGTCGGGGACTACAATGAGCAGTTCTTC.

The V and J genes are TRBV28 and TRBJ2-2; D not certain. This CDR3 region has 13 residues. V dropped 4 bases and J dropped 1 base, with 4 bases sitting between them. Germline V gives CDR1 MDHEN, CDR2 SYDVKM. CDR3: CASSYRNTGELFF. The DNA for the CDR3 is TGTGCCAGCAGTTACAGGAACACCGGGGAGCTGTTTTTT.

The chain joins TRBV27 to TRBJ2-5, with D unresolved. The CDR3 spans 10 residues. Trimming stripped 6 bases from V and 3 bases from J, with 2 bases between. CDR1 MNHEY and CDR2 SMNVEV come from the germline V gene (reference sequence). The CDR3 bases are TGTGCCAGCAGCAAAGAGACCCAGTACTTC. Translated: CASSKETQYF.

The chain employs TRBV7-8 and TRBJ2-1, with D possibly matching TRBD2 (6 bases). Germline assignment: CDR1 SGHVS and CDR2 FQNEAQ. V was trimmed by 4 bases and J by 3 bases, leaving 16 bases between them. CDR3 length: 16 residues. In DNA, the CDR3 is TGTGCCAGCAGCTACCTATCTAGCGAGGGCTACAATGAGCAGTTCTTC. It translates to CASSYLSSEGYNEQFF.

V usage is TRBV6-6 and J usage is TRBJ1-2, with D perhaps matching TRBD1 (5 bases). The length of the CDR3 is 12 residues. Germline V gene data show CDR1 as MNHNY and CDR2 as SVGAGI (reference sequence). Trimming took 10 bases from V and 7 from J, leaving 16 bases between them. The CDR3 nucleotides are TGTGCCACTCTCCAGGGTAATGCTGGCTACACCTTC. This translates into CATLQGNAGYTF.

The genes are TRBV18 and TRBJ1-1, with D unclear. The V end lost 2 bases, the J end lost 0 bases, and 10 bases lay between the germline ends. This CDR3 is 15 amino acids long. In germline, CDR1 is KGHSH, CDR2 LQKENI. CDR3 nucleotide sequence: TGTGCCAGCTCACCAGGGGAGGCAATGAACACTGAAGCTTTCTTT. It encodes CASSPGEAMNTEAFF.

The CDR3 nucleotides are TGTGCCAGCAGTGTAACCGGGACAGGGGGATGGGATGAGCAGTTCTTC. Its translation: CASSVTGTGGWDEQFF. The genes are TRBV6-1 and TRBJ2-1, with 11 bases lining up with TRBD1. CDR3 length: 16 amino acids. Germline V gene lookup returns CDR1 MNHNS and CDR2 SASEGT. Trimming cost V 4 bases and J 8 bases; bases outside gene matches: 10.

This chain links TRBV6-6 with TRBJ2-7; 7 bases map to TRBD1. V lost 8 bases, J lost 6 bases, and 4 bases stayed unmatched. The CDR3 length is 11 residues. CDR1 is MNHNY and CDR2 is SVGAGI in the germline V gene (reference sequence). CDR3 sequence reads: CASSYRGEQYF. The CDR3 DNA follows: TGTGCCAGCTCCTACAGGGGCGAGCAGTACTTC.

The chain recombines TRBV7-2 with TRBJ2-1, with D tentatively TRBD2 (5 bases). Germline-derived CDR1 and CDR2 are SGHTA and FQGNSA. Trimming took off 7 bases at V and 2 bases at J, with 12 bases between the two ends. The CDR3 is 14 residues long. The CDR3 sequence: CASKVGRAYNEQFF. The CDR3 coding sequence is TGTGCCAGCAAGGTTGGGCGGGCCTACAATGAGCAGTTCTTC. Using reference TRBV7-2 and TRBJ2-1 for the parts outside the CDR3, the full variable domain is GAGVSQSPSNKVTEKGKDVELRCDPISGHTALYWYRQSLGQGLEFLIYFQGNSAPDKSGLPSDRFSAERTGGSVSTLTIQRTQQEDSAVYLCASKVGRAYNEQFFGPGTRLTVL.

In its sample, this clone was seen a few times. This CDR3 is CASTLTSGGTGELFF. For the CDR3, the DNA is TGTGCCAGCACTCTTACTAGCGGGGGCACCGGGGAGCTGTTTTTT. The chain links TRBV6-4 to TRBJ2-2, with 11 bases aligning to TRBD2. This CDR3 spans 15 amino acids. Germline values: CDR1 MRHNA, CDR2 SNTAGT. The V and J ends lost 7 bases and 4 bases, in that order; junction bases with no gene match: 5.

The chain employs TRBV7-9 and TRBJ2-1, with 9 bases fitting TRBD2. V shed 5 bases, J shed 4 bases, and the junction held 6 bases outside the gene matches. This CDR3 comprises 15 residues. CDR1 is SEHNR, CDR2 FQNEAQ, per germline (reference sequence). The CDR3 coding sequence is TGTGCCAGCAGCCGTAGCGGGGGCCAATACAATGAGCAGTTCTTC. Translating gives CASSRSGGQYNEQFF.

The rearrangement uses TRBV15 and TRBJ2-1; D may be TRBD2 (5 bases). Germline loops: CDR1 LNHNV, CDR2 YYDKDF (reference sequence). The CDR3 contains 16 residues. V was shortened by 1 base and J by 0 bases, with 10 bases between the two germline ends. CDR3 loop: CATSRGLEVSYNEQFF. The CDR3 DNA reads TGTGCCACCAGCAGAGGTTTGGAGGTCTCCTACAATGAGCAGTTCTTC.

This clone has more than one count but fewer than ten. This chain connects TRBV5-6 to TRBJ1-5; the match to TRBD1 covers 11 bases. The CDR3 contains 15 residues. V lost 4 bases, J lost 5 bases, and 5 bases stayed unmatched. The germline V gene has CDR1 SGHDT and CDR2 YYEEEE. The CDR3 nucleotides are TGTGCCAGCAGCGGGACAGGGGGAGGACATCAGCCCCAGCATTTT. As protein: CASSGTGGGHQPQHF.

V gene TRBV5-1 combines with J gene TRBJ2-2, with 8 nucleotides matching TRBD2. This CDR3 comprises 19 residues. The V gene end was trimmed by 0 bases and the J gene end by 0 bases; junction bases not matched to a gene: 10. Germline lookup yields CDR1 SGHRS and CDR2 YFSETQ. The CDR3 reads CASSLAAGAGGPNTGELFF. The CDR3 nucleotides read TGCGCCAGCAGCTTGGCCGCGGGGGCGGGAGGACCGAACACCGGGGAGCTGTTTTTT.

This rearrangement joins TRBV6-1 to TRBJ2-3, with TRBD2 as a possible D gene (6 bases). This CDR3 is 17 amino acids long. Germline CDR1 is MNHNS and CDR2 is SASEGT. Trimming stripped 2 bases from V and 3 bases from J, with 18 bases between. The CDR3 nucleotides read TGTGCCAGCAGTGAAAGGGCGGCACCGGCGGGGACAGATACGCAGTATTTT. This sequence encodes CASSERAAPAGTDTQYF.

V usage is TRBV30 and J usage is TRBJ1-1, with D possibly TRBD1 on 5 matching bases. The V gene's germline CDR1 is GTSNPN and CDR2 SVGIG (reference sequence). Trimming took 4 bases from V and 4 from J, leaving 16 bases between them. CDR3 length equals 14 residues. Written as DNA, the CDR3 is TGTGCCTGGAATCCGGGACTTTCGGGCACTGAAGCTTTCTTT. Encoded protein: CAWNPGLSGTEAFF.

The rearrangement uses TRBV21-1 and TRBJ2-4; TRBD2 reflects the table's D call only, with no check against the DNA. TRBV21-1 is designated a pseudogene. The CDR3 has 20 amino acids. The CDR3: CASSKVIAGAPILAKNIQYF. The CDR3 DNA reads TGTGCCAGCAGCAAAGTGATAGCGGGAGCGCCGATCTTAGCCAAAAACATTCAGTACTTC.

The rearrangement links TRBV18 to TRBJ2-1; 9 nucleotides agree with TRBD1. V trimming: 6 bases; J trimming: 7 bases; junction bases outside the gene matches: 13. The CDR3 runs to 16 residues. Per germline, CDR1 KGHSH and CDR2 LQKENI. CDR3 protein: CASSVKTGTGINEQFF. DNA of the CDR3: TGTGCCAGCTCTGTTAAAACCGGGACAGGGATTAATGAGCAGTTCTTC. The whole variable domain, remainder taken from reference TRBV18 and TRBJ2-1, is NAGVMQNPRHLVRRRGQEARLRCSPMKGHSHVYWYRQLPEEGLKFMVYLQKENIIDESGMPKERFSAEFPKEGPSILRIQQVVRGDSAAYFCASSVKTGTGINEQFFGPGTRLTVL.

This clone appeared once. This sequence joins TRBV5-4 and TRBJ1-2, with 9 bases matching TRBD1. V was clipped by 3 bases and J by 4 bases; unmatched bases: 7. In germline, CDR1 is SGHNT, CDR2 YYREEE (reference sequence). This CDR3 is built from 15 residues. The CDR3 reads CASSSPGQGTYGYTF. In DNA, the CDR3 is TGTGCCAGCAGCTCCCCCGGACAGGGGACCTATGGCTACACCTTC.

The chain uses TRBV19 and TRBJ2-5; D is unclear. The DNA end is more similar to TRBJ2-7, so the J call may be wrong. This CDR3 has 16 amino acids. Germline-derived CDR1 and CDR2 are LNHDA and SQIVND (reference sequence). CDR3 residues: CASSPRRVHYRYEQYF. In DNA, the CDR3 is TGTGCCAGTAGTCCGCGCCGGGTCCACTACCGCTACGAGCAGTACTTC.

The chain has TRBV11-2 and TRBJ2-1, with 7 bases identical to TRBD2. This CDR3 contains 15 residues. Trimming cost V 3 bases and J 4 bases; bases outside gene matches: 6. From germline, CDR1 is SGHAT and CDR2 FQNNGV. The CDR3 DNA reads TGTGCCAGCAGCTTCTGGGAGGGTCTTTACAATGAGCAGTTCTTC. It specifies CASSFWEGLYNEQFF.

V gene TRBV5-4 combines with J gene TRBJ1-1; the match to TRBD1 covers 10 bases. Germline CDR1 reads SGHNT; CDR2 reads YYREEE (reference sequence). J gave up 4 bases and V 0 bases, and 3 bases lay outside the gene matches. The CDR3 is 15 residues long. The CDR3 is CASSLGGQGGTEAFF. The CDR3 DNA is TGTGCCAGCAGCTTGGGAGGACAGGGGGGCACTGAAGCTTTCTTT.